What follows is one T cell receptor beta chain and its context. Its matching antigen is unknown. This entry comes from a study of regulatory T cells in long-lasting Graves disease. The TCR beta library used iRepertoire HTBI primers with Arm-PCR amplification of CDR3. TCRdb re-called the multiplex PCR reads through MiXCR, storing one row per CDR3 protein. This table holds a few hundred thousand distinct CDR3 sequences, 20% to 30% found once. As for time point: persistent/refractory GD, antithyroid drugs over 5 years with positive TRAb. PBMC-derived RNA was used for the TCR library. Study-wide results and caveats: A limited number of samples was an acknowledged limitation.

The source was peripheral blood mononuclear cells (PBMCs), collected when the disease was refractory, from a patient treated with antithyroid drugs. The receptor comes from a female donor with Graves disease.

CDR3 sequence reads: CATSQASTDTQYF. DNA of the CDR3: TGTGCCACCAGTCAGGCTAGCACAGATACGCAGTATTTT. The J gene is TRBJ2-3, the V gene TRBV24-1; no clear D. The germline V gene encodes CDR1 KGHDR and CDR2 SFDVKD. The CDR3 extends over 13 amino acids. The ends were cut back, 6 bases at V and 0 bases at J, with 6 bases in the middle.